What follows are 29 T cell receptor beta chains derived from one specimen sequenced in a study of cytomegalovirus exposure and HLA in healthy donors. It was with 60 Vbeta and 13 Jbeta primers that the PCR ran. TCRdb keeps only in-frame clones here, not all; method: immunoSEQ multiplex PCR. This sample carries approximately 100,000 clones, 71% of them seen once, and the ten largest clones take less than 3.5%. Material for sequencing was PBMCs. All receptors derive from a female donor in good health and CMV-seronegative.

This clone was detected only a few times. The CDR3 DNA reads TGTGCCAGCAGTTACCTCGGACTAGCGGATGAGCAGTTCTTC. Translated, it gives CASSYLGLADEQFF. J is TRBJ2-1 and V is TRBV6-5; 10 bases match TRBD2. The CDR3 sequence is 14 residues long. Germline loops: CDR1 MNHEY, CDR2 SVGAGI. The junction had 3 bases not matched to a gene; V was cut back by 2 bases and J by 8 bases.

The rearrangement uses TRBV14 and TRBJ2-1, with TRBD2 matching over 16 bases. Per the germline V gene, CDR1 is SGHDN and CDR2 is FVKESK. V shed 4 bases and J 13 bases; nucleotides not matched to a gene: 7. The CDR3 totals 15 residues. The CDR3 sequence is CASSPPGLAGGPQFF. As DNA, the CDR3 is TGTGCCAGCAGCCCCCCGGGACTAGCGGGAGGGCCTCAGTTCTTC.

The chain carries TRBV2 and TRBJ1-1; weak D call: TRBD1 (5 bases). The CDR3 consists of 14 residues. Per germline, CDR1 SNHLY and CDR2 FYNNEI. V lost 4 bases, J lost 5 bases, and 14 bases lay in between. Here the CDR3 reads CASSVLRGGTEAFF. Here the CDR3 DNA reads TGTGCCAGCAGTGTTCTGAGGGGAGGGACTGAAGCTTTCTTT.

The chain links TRBV2 to TRBJ2-3; 9 bases align to TRBD1. The germline gives CDR1 SNHLY, CDR2 FYNNEI. This CDR3 comprises 15 residues. Losses at the gene ends were 6 bases for V and 2 bases for J; bases not matched to a gene: 6. In nucleotides, the CDR3 is TGTGCCAGCAGGTCCACAGGGGGCTCCACAGATACGCAGTATTTT. Its translation is CASRSTGGSTDTQYF. Looking up the rest from reference TRBV2 and TRBJ2-3 gives the full variable domain: EPEVTQTPSHQVTQMGQEVILRCVPISNHLYFYWYRQILGQKVEFLVSFYNNEISEKSEIFDDQFSVERPDGSNFTLKIRSTKLEDSAMYFCASRSTGGSTDTQYFGPGTRLTVL.

The chain has TRBV15 and TRBJ2-3; TRBD1 matches at 9 bases. This CDR3 is 17 amino acids long. Trimming cost V 2 bases and J 9 bases; bases outside gene matches: 15. In germline, CDR1 is LNHNV, CDR2 YYDKDF (reference sequence). The CDR3: CATSRLGDRVLGGTQYF. The CDR3 nucleotides read TGTGCCACCAGCAGACTGGGGGACAGGGTACTTGGGGGGACGCAGTATTTT.

The CDR3 region is CASRGSVLFF. The CDR3 coding sequence is TGTGCCAGCAGGGGGAGCGTACTGTTTTTT. V usage is TRBV2 and J usage is TRBJ1-4; no reliable D call. Trimming shortened V by 6 bases and J by 13 bases, and 9 bases separated the two germline ends. CDR1 SNHLY and CDR2 FYNNEI come from the germline V gene. The CDR3 is 10 residues long.

This clone appeared a few times. The chain links TRBV19 to TRBJ2-1; 11 nucleotides match TRBD2. With V trimmed by 4 bases and J by 6 bases, 5 bases remained unmatched. The CDR3 is 15 residues long. Looked up from germline, CDR1 is LNHDA and CDR2 is SQIVND (reference sequence). CDR3 bases: TGTGCCAGTAGTACACTAGCGGGAGTCGGCAATGAGCAGTTCTTC. Protein: CASSTLAGVGNEQFF. Looking up the rest from reference TRBV19 and TRBJ2-1 gives the full variable domain: DGGITQSPKYLFRKEGQNVTLSCEQNLNHDAMYWYRQDPGQGLRLIYYSQIVNDFQKGDIAEGYSVSREKKESFPLTVTSAQKNPTAFYLCASSTLAGVGNEQFFGPGTRLTVL.

The genes are TRBV15 and TRBJ2-7; tentatively, D is TRBD1 (5 bases). Germline V CDR1 and CDR2: LNHNV, YYDKDF (reference sequence). The CDR3 extends over 14 amino acids. Trimming removed 0 bases from V and 7 bases from J, with 13 bases in between. The CDR3 protein is CATSRDRVYGEQYF. In DNA, the CDR3 is TGTGCCACCAGCAGAGACAGGGTCTACGGGGAGCAGTACTTC.

The gene calls are TRBV30 and TRBJ2-7; 7 positions match TRBD2. J was trimmed by 5 bases and V by 1 base; bases with no gene match: 8. This CDR3 comprises 14 residues. Germline assignment: CDR1 GTSNPN and CDR2 SVGIG (reference sequence). DNA of the CDR3: TGTGCCTGGAGTGAATGGAACGGGGGGAACGAGCAGTACTTC. This translates into CAWSEWNGGNEQYF.

CDR3 bases: TGTGCCAGCAGCCCACTAGCGGGAGGGCCGGATACGCAGTATTTT. Translation gives CASSPLAGGPDTQYF. The chain recombines TRBV7-3 with TRBJ2-3, with 13 nucleotides matching TRBD2. The CDR3 extends over 15 amino acids. Germline V CDR1 and CDR2: SGHTA, FQGTGA. V was pared by 5 bases and J by 6 bases, with 5 bases of the junction left unmatched.

This clone was recorded once. The chain is built from TRBV27 and TRBJ1-6; no firm D call. The CDR3 has 13 residues. CDR1 is MNHEY and CDR2 is SMNVEV in the germline V gene (reference sequence). The germline V and J ends were trimmed by 4 bases and 8 bases, with 9 bases remaining between them. Here the CDR3 reads CASSSRTDSPLHF. The CDR3 DNA reads TGTGCCAGCAGTTCTAGGACTGATTCACCCCTCCACTTT.

The chain joins TRBV19 to TRBJ2-1, with TRBD1 matching 8 bases. The CDR3 sequence is 16 residues long. J lost 7 bases, V lost 4 bases, and 12 bases had no gene match. The germline V gene has CDR1 LNHDA and CDR2 SQIVND (reference sequence). The CDR3 nucleotides are TGTGCCAGTAGTAAAGCCCCCTGGACAGGGCCAAATGAGCAGTTCTTC. Translation: CASSKAPWTGPNEQFF.

A remark on this clone: A junction end diverges from the germline sequence, so it may reflect a read error. The genes are TRBV29-1 and TRBJ2-3; 9 nucleotides align to TRBD2. The CDR3 covers 14 residues. CDR1 is SQVTM and CDR2 is ANQGSEA in the germline V gene. The CDR3 spells CSAEGSGRGDTQYF. DNA of the CDR3: TGCAGCGCTGAAGGTAGCGGGAGAGGCGATACGCAGTATTTT.

The chain combines TRBV30 with TRBJ2-1, with TRBD1 as a possible D gene (6 bases). V was cut by 4 bases and J by 2 bases, with 12 bases left in between. The CDR3 totals 14 residues. Germline V gene sequence: CDR1 GTSNPN, CDR2 SVGIG (reference sequence). The chain's CDR3 is CAWNLDRTYNEQFF. For the CDR3, the DNA is TGTGCCTGGAACCTGGACAGAACCTACAATGAGCAGTTCTTC. The complete variable domain, with remaining parts taken from reference TRBV30 and TRBJ2-1, reads SQTIHQWPATLVQPVGSPLSLECTVEGTSNPNLYWYRQAAGRGLQLLFYSVGIGQISSEVPQNLSASRPQDRQFILSSKKLLLSDSGFYLCAWNLDRTYNEQFFGPGTRLTVL.

This clone was detected only a few times. J is TRBJ2-1 and V is TRBV18; a possible D gene is TRBD2 (6 bases). Germline CDR1 reads KGHSH; CDR2 reads LQKENI. Deletions cut 3 bases from V and 4 bases from J, with 16 bases between. The CDR3 has 16 residues. CDR3 in DNA: TGTGCCAGCTCACCCGGGAGTGGTAGATTTTACAATGAGCAGTTCTTC. This sequence encodes CASSPGSGRFYNEQFF.

The rearrangement joins TRBV19 to TRBJ2-7; 9 bases agree with TRBD1. The germline V gene encodes CDR1 LNHDA and CDR2 SQIVND (reference sequence). The ends lost 6 bases at V and 3 bases at J; junction bases unmatched: 6. The CDR3 sequence is 14 residues long. The CDR3 coding sequence is TGTGCCAGTAGCGGGACAGGGCAATACTACGAGCAGTACTTC. Translated: CASSGTGQYYEQYF.

V and J are TRBV29-1 and TRBJ2-1; 9 bases are shared with TRBD1. Germline V gene data show CDR1 as SQVTM and CDR2 as ANQGSEA. This CDR3 has 13 amino acids. Trimming at V came to 5 bases and at J to 4 bases, leaving 3 bases not matched to a gene. DNA of the CDR3: TGCAGCGTTTGGGGACAGGGATACAATGAGCAGTTCTTC. Protein sequence: CSVWGQGYNEQFF.

V is TRBV7-2 and J is TRBJ2-3; D perhaps matches TRBD1 (6 bases). The CDR3 contains 15 residues. Trimming took 6 bases from V and 7 from J, leaving 20 bases between them. Germline CDR1 is SGHTA and CDR2 is FQGNSA. CDR3 nucleotides: TGTGCCAGCAGACGATCACAGGGATTCCTCAATACGCAGTATTTT. Its protein is CASRRSQGFLNTQYF.

The chain combines TRBV5-1 with TRBJ2-1, with D perhaps TRBD1 (5 bases). Germline CDR1 reads SGHRS; CDR2 reads YFSETQ. The CDR3 has 15 amino acids. With 3 bases removed from V and 5 bases from J, the gap between germline ends came to 15 bases. The CDR3 sequence is CASSYHRTVDNEQFF. In DNA form, the CDR3 reads TGCGCCAGCAGCTACCACAGGACCGTCGACAATGAGCAGTTCTTC.

The V call is TRBV10-3, the J call TRBJ2-1; TRBD2 aligns across 8 bases. V lost 4 bases, J lost 4 bases, and 6 bases stayed unmatched. Germline V gene lookup returns CDR1 ENHRY and CDR2 SYGVKD. The CDR3 sequence is 15 residues long. This CDR3 reads CAISAASGPYNEQFF. The CDR3 DNA reads TGTGCCATCAGTGCAGCTAGCGGGCCATACAATGAGCAGTTCTTC.

This sequence joins TRBV29-1 and TRBJ2-4; 8 bases line up with TRBD2. The CDR3 has 15 residues. V lost 7 bases and J lost 1; bases outside the gene matches: 9. Germline CDR1 SQVTM, CDR2 ANQGSEA. This chain's CDR3 is CSASYSGAAKNIQYF. The DNA of the CDR3 is TGCAGCGCGAGTTATAGCGGGGCGGCCAAAAACATTCAGTACTTC.

The chain joins TRBV4-1 to TRBJ1-2; 7 bases line up with TRBD1. CDR3 length: 14 residues. CDR1 and CDR2 (germline): MGHRA, YSYEKL. Trimming at V came to 3 bases and at J to 6 bases, leaving 7 bases not matched to a gene. The CDR3 loop is CASSHPTGLNGYTF. CDR3 coding DNA: TGCGCCAGCAGCCACCCGACAGGGTTAAATGGCTACACCTTC.

This clone turned up a few times. The chain recombines TRBV28 with TRBJ2-7, with D maybe TRBD2 (5 bases). Between the trimmed V and J ends, which lost 5 bases and 7 bases, there was a span of 15 bases. Germline-derived CDR1 and CDR2 are MDHEN and SYDVKM. CDR3 size: 13 residues. CDR3 sequence reads: CASSNRVSGEQYF. DNA for the CDR3: TGTGCCAGCAGTAACCGGGTCTCGGGAGAGCAGTACTTC. Combining the CDR3 with reference TRBV28 and TRBJ2-7 gives the whole variable domain DVKVTQSSRYLVKRTGEKVFLECVQDMDHENMFWYRQDPGLGLRLIYFSYDVKMKEKGDIPEGYSVSREKKERFSLILESASTNQTSMYLCASSNRVSGEQYFGPGTRLTVT.

The chain carries TRBV7-9 and TRBJ2-1; 16 bases map to TRBD2. The CDR3 contains 18 residues. Germline lookup yields CDR1 SEHNR and CDR2 FQNEAQ (reference sequence). J lost 3 bases, V lost 5 bases, and 7 bases had no gene match. This CDR3 reads CASSPGLAGGPIYNEQFF. The CDR3 bases are TGTGCCAGCAGCCCGGGACTAGCGGGAGGGCCGATCTACAATGAGCAGTTCTTC. The full variable domain, completed using reference TRBV7-9 and TRBJ2-1, is DTGVSQNPRHKITKRGQNVTFRCDPISEHNRLYWYRQTLGQGPEFLTYFQNEAQLEKSRLLSDRFSAERPKGSFSTLEIQRTEQGDSAMYLCASSPGLAGGPIYNEQFFGPGTRLTVL.

The V and J genes are TRBV19 and TRBJ2-2; 8 bases are shared with TRBD2. The CDR3 consists of 15 residues. From germline, CDR1 is LNHDA and CDR2 SQIVND (reference sequence). V gave up 5 bases and J gave up 4 bases; unmatched junction bases: 6. The CDR3 coding sequence is TGTGCCAGTAGTGGCGGGAGGTCTCCCACCGGGGAGCTGTTTTTT. It specifies CASSGGRSPTGELFF.

The V and J genes are TRBV6-1 and TRBJ2-1, with 7 bases aligning to TRBD2. This CDR3 region has 14 residues. The germline V gene encodes CDR1 MNHNS and CDR2 SASEGT. V shed 5 bases and J 9 bases; nucleotides not matched to a gene: 10. The CDR3 nucleotides are TGTGCCAGCAGTCTCGGGGGGAGGGAATCTGAGCAGTTCTTC. Amino acids: CASSLGGRESEQFF.

The chain recombines TRBV11-1 with TRBJ2-7; 7 nucleotides align to TRBD2. V dropped 5 bases and J dropped 4; count of bases not matched to a gene: 17. CDR1 SGHAT and CDR2 FQDESV come from the germline V gene (reference sequence). This CDR3 contains 17 residues. CDR3 nucleotides: TGTGCCAGCAGCCCACTAGCGCCTGGGTTGGGAGTTTACGAGCAGTACTTC. It codes for CASSPLAPGLGVYEQYF.

This clone showed up just once. The gene calls are TRBV10-3 and TRBJ2-5, with D possibly matching TRBD2 (6 bases). The CDR3 covers 14 residues. The V gene's germline CDR1 is ENHRY and CDR2 SYGVKD. V was clipped by 2 bases and J by 5 bases, with 12 bases between them. The chain's CDR3 is CAISEEGGAETQYF. The CDR3 DNA sequence: TGTGCCATCAGTGAGGAGGGAGGTGCGGAGACCCAGTACTTC.

A few counts support this clone. V is TRBV7-9 and J is TRBJ2-2; tentative D call: TRBD2 (6 bases). Trimming took 8 bases from V and 1 from J, leaving 14 bases between them. CDR1 and CDR2 (germline): SEHNR, FQNEAQ (reference sequence). CDR3 length: 15 amino acids. The CDR3 DNA follows: TGTGCCAGCCGCCCGGTCGGGAGGAACACCGGGGAGCTGTTTTTT. This codes for CASRPVGRNTGELFF.